One TCR beta chain is described in this entry. The antigen remains undetermined. The CDR3 consists of 16 residues. Germline V gene data show CDR1 as SGHNT and CDR2 as YYREEE (reference sequence). Trimming took 4 bases from V and 7 from J; bases not matched to a gene: 12. Some clones are missing from TCRdb's copy, which holds only in-frame ones; the method was immunoSEQ multiplex PCR. In the table there are approximately 47,000 clones, 65% to 90% of which are singletons. The data are from a study of lymphopenia after photon versus proton radiotherapy. Findings and caveats of the study: Authors raise, but do not show, better survival with proton therapy. Under photons, naive T cells and diversity fell while effector/memory populations rose. After the lymphocyte nadir, photon-treated repertoires showed oligoclonal expansion, especially of CD8+ Temra cells.

The rearrangement links TRBV5-4 to TRBJ2-2; 8 bases line up with TRBD1. The sequenced sample was peripheral blood, obtained from a patient treated with photon-based radiotherapy. This TCR was recovered from a man aged 40-49 years with gastric cancer. The CDR3 DNA follows: TGTGCCAGCAGCCTCACCTCCCCAGGGGGCGGCGGGGAGCTGTTTTTT. This encodes CASSLTSPGGGGELFF.